The clone carrying this T cell receptor (beta chain) was observed a handful of times. Its matching antigen is unknown. The data derive from a study of T cells in Graves' hyperthyroidism and ophthalmopathy. Findings of the study overall: Ophthalmopathy, as predicted by the model, came a median roughly 6.8 months after the prediction. By a 13 V-J model, ophthalmopathy was set apart from stable hyperthyroidism.

Patients were excluded for uncontrolled infection, other autoimmune disease, pregnancy or lactation. Amplification yielded TCR beta CDR3 regions, with RNA transcripts as the source. First-round RT-PCR targeting the TCR CDR3 was performed with the HTBI primer set. Each CDR3 protein is one row after TCRdb ran MiXCR on the multiplex PCR reads. The data hold roughly 420,000 distinct CDR3 sequences, with 15% to 18% observed a single time. Germline-derived CDR1 and CDR2 are SGHNT and YYREEE (reference sequence). With 0 bases clipped from V and 6 bases from J, the junction kept 5 bases outside the gene matches. CDR3 length: 14 amino acids.

The sample was blood. V and J are TRBV5-4 and TRBJ1-1, with TRBD1 matching over 7 bases. The sequence was collected from a woman in her late teens or twenties with Graves' hyperthyroidism. CDR3 sequence: CASSLDRGAPEAFF. CDR3 nucleotide sequence: TGTGCCAGCAGCTTGGACAGGGGTGCCCCTGAAGCTTTCTTT. Full variable domain (rest looked up from reference TRBV5-4 and TRBJ1-1): ETGVTQSPTHLIKTRGQQVTLRCSSQSGHNTVSWYQQALGQGPQFIFQYYREEENGRGNFPPRFSGLQFPNYSSELNVNALELDDSALYLCASSLDRGAPEAFFGQGTRLTVV.